This T cell receptor (beta chain) is drawn from a study of T cells and Merkel cell carcinoma outcomes. The data were produced by immunoSEQ multiplex PCR, yet TCRdb's version contains in-frame clones alone and is incomplete. Among thousands of clones, approximately 90% were seen once, and the ten largest hold approximately 2.4%. The CDR3 has 17 amino acids. The germline V gene encodes CDR1 SGHNT and CDR2 YENEEA. Trimming shortened V by 0 bases and J by 2 bases, and 15 bases separated the two germline ends. The specimen sequenced was tumor tissue from Merkel cell carcinoma. The genes are TRBV11-3 and TRBJ2-3; D might be TRBD2 (5 bases). The TCR was taken from a human donor with Merkel cell carcinoma. The CDR3 bases are TGTGCCAGCAGCTTAGATTCTCGGGAAATCCCCACAGATACGCAGTATTTT. It encodes CASSLDSREIPTDTQYF.